The 27 T cell receptor beta chains below come from one sample, sequenced in a study of OX40 agonist ivuxolimab in advanced cancers. Some clones are missing from TCRdb's copy, which holds only in-frame ones; the method was immunoSEQ multiplex PCR. The data contain about 50,000 clones, around nine tenths of them singletons. The sample was CD4+ or CD8+ T cells sorted from blood, taken in a trial of the OX40 agonist ivuxolimab. These receptor sequences come from an adult with an advanced solid tumor such as melanoma, head and neck, liver or kidney cancer.

The count of this clone is one. CDR3 nucleotide sequence: TGTGCCAGCAGTTTATTCGGCCAGATCTCTGGAAACACCATATATTTT. It specifies CASSLFGQISGNTIYF. The V call is TRBV28, the J call TRBJ1-3; no reliable D call. CDR3 length: 16 residues. CDR1 is MDHEN and CDR2 is SYDVKM in the germline V gene. The ends were cut back, 1 base at V and 0 bases at J, with 10 bases in the middle.

J is TRBJ2-3 and V is TRBV7-7; D unclear. Germline V lookup: CDR1 SSHAT, CDR2 FNYEAQ (reference sequence). The ends were cut back, 8 bases at V and 1 base at J, with 10 bases in the middle. The CDR3 totals 13 residues. Here the CDR3 DNA reads TGTGCCAGCGGCAGAGGCCGCACAGATACGCAGTATTTT. It encodes CASGRGRTDTQYF.

The rearrangement uses TRBV15 and TRBJ2-7; 12 bases fit TRBD2. The CDR3 is 15 residues long. Germline V lookup: CDR1 LNHNV, CDR2 YYDKDF (reference sequence). V was pared by 5 bases and J by 7 bases, with 9 bases of the junction left unmatched. CDR3 DNA sequence: TGTGCCACCAGCGCCGGGACTAGCGGGTCGTGGGAGCAGTACTTC. Protein product: CATSAGTSGSWEQYF.

J is TRBJ2-1 and V is TRBV7-9; tentative D call: TRBD2 (6 bases). Germline lookup yields CDR1 SEHNR and CDR2 FQNEAQ (reference sequence). This CDR3 has 14 residues. Trimming took off 1 base at V and 3 bases at J, with 7 bases between the two ends. The DNA for the CDR3 is TGTGCCAGCAGCTTAGGCGGGAACTACAATGAGCAGTTCTTC. This sequence encodes CASSLGGNYNEQFF.

The table lists this clone with a count of one. This rearrangement joins TRBV5-4 to TRBJ1-1, with a tentative D call TRBD1 (5 bases). CDR1 and CDR2 (germline): SGHNT, YYREEE (reference sequence). There are 12 residues in the CDR3. V dropped 5 bases and J dropped 1 base, with 6 bases sitting between them. CDR3 DNA sequence: TGTGCCAGCAGGGGGCAGAACACTGAAGCTTTCTTT. Translating it yields CASRGQNTEAFF.

V gene TRBV5-1 combines with J gene TRBJ1-4; 7 bases line up with TRBD1. The CDR3 covers 13 residues. The V gene's germline CDR1 is SGHRS and CDR2 YFSETQ. With V trimmed by 0 bases and J by 12 bases, 5 bases remained unmatched. The CDR3 loop reads CASSLGSGTELFF. As DNA, the CDR3 is TGCGCCAGCAGCTTGGGTTCCGGGACAGAACTGTTTTTT.

This clone was recorded once. The rearrangement uses TRBV7-9 and TRBJ2-1; D is unresolved. Germline V gives CDR1 SEHNR, CDR2 FQNEAQ (reference sequence). The CDR3 runs 12 residues. Deletions cut 6 bases from V and 10 bases from J, with 13 bases between. In nucleotides, the CDR3 is TGTGCCAGCAGAAACCCCCCTAAGGAGCAGTTCTTC. Translation gives CASRNPPKEQFF. The complete variable domain, with remaining parts taken from reference TRBV7-9 and TRBJ2-1, reads DTGVSQNPRHKITKRGQNVTFRCDPISEHNRLYWYRQTLGQGPEFLTYFQNEAQLEKSRLLSDRFSAERPKGSFSTLEIQRTEQGDSAMYLCASRNPPKEQFFGPGTRLTVL.

This sequence joins TRBV7-2 and TRBJ2-3, with TRBD2 matching 9 bases. V lost 11 bases to trimming and J lost 0 bases; unmatched junction nucleotides: 6. The CDR3 is 14 amino acids. Germline values: CDR1 SGHTA, CDR2 FQGNSA. This CDR3 reads CASWSGGSTDTQYF. The CDR3 bases are TGTGCCTCCTGGAGCGGGGGGAGCACAGATACGCAGTATTTT.

This sequence joins TRBV19 and TRBJ1-6; D gene ambiguous. V gave up 1 base and J gave up 3 bases, with 7 bases separating them. Germline V gene data show CDR1 as LNHDA and CDR2 as SQIVND (reference sequence). There are 15 residues in the CDR3. The CDR3 here is CASSIGAGYNSPLHF. The CDR3 coding sequence is TGTGCCAGTAGTATAGGGGCAGGCTATAATTCACCCCTCCACTTT.

This clone was seen ten or more times. Other DNA variants within this sample encode the same CDR3. In nucleotides, the CDR3 is TGTGCCAGCAGCTCAGGTGGGAACACTGAAGCTTTCTTT. It yields the protein CASSSGGNTEAFF. This chain uses TRBV7-9 with TRBJ1-1, with D uncertain. The V gene lost 4 bases and the J gene lost 1 base, with 7 bases spanning the gap. This CDR3 comprises 13 residues. The germline V gene encodes CDR1 SEHNR and CDR2 FQNEAQ (reference sequence).

V is TRBV7-8 and J is TRBJ1-6, with D perhaps TRBD1 (6 bases). The CDR3 has 16 amino acids. Germline V gives CDR1 SGHVS, CDR2 FQNEAQ. The V gene lost 5 bases and the J gene lost 0 bases, with 11 bases spanning the gap. Here the CDR3 DNA reads TGTGCCAGCAGCGCTGACAGGCTCTCCTATAATTCACCCCTCCACTTT. Protein sequence: CASSADRLSYNSPLHF.

The chain employs TRBV11-2 and TRBJ2-3; D remains ambiguous. Trimming cost V 0 bases and J 4 bases, with 17 bases left between them. In germline, CDR1 is SGHAT, CDR2 FQNNGV. This CDR3 region has 17 residues. The CDR3 sequence: CASSLETLPKLSDTQYF. The CDR3 DNA sequence: TGTGCCAGCAGCTTAGAAACGCTTCCGAAGTTGTCAGATACGCAGTATTTT.

The chain joins TRBV5-6 to TRBJ1-4, with 11 bases identical to TRBD1. Germline trimming cut 3 bases from V and 8 bases from J; bases unmatched to any gene: 9. This CDR3 is 16 amino acids long. The germline CDR1 and CDR2 sequences are SGHDT and YYEEEE. The CDR3 nucleotides read TGTGCCAGCAGCTCCCTGGACAGGGGGCCTGTGGAAAAACTGTTTTTT. Translating it yields CASSSLDRGPVEKLFF. The variable domain in full, with the rest retrieved from reference TRBV5-6 and TRBJ1-4, is DAGVTQSPTHLIKTRGQQVTLRCSPKSGHDTVSWYQQALGQGPQFIFQYYEEEERQRGNFPDRFSGHQFPNYSSELNVNALLLGDSALYLCASSSLDRGPVEKLFFGSGTQLSVL.

The gene calls are TRBV2 and TRBJ2-7, with 8 bases fitting TRBD2. V was pared by 6 bases and J by 1 base, with 11 bases of the junction left unmatched. From germline, CDR1 is SNHLY and CDR2 FYNNEI. The CDR3 totals 16 residues. The CDR3 DNA is TGTGCCAGCAGCCAGTCGTGGCTAGCGGGTTCCTACGAGCAGTACTTC. It specifies CASSQSWLAGSYEQYF. Filled out from reference TRBV2 and TRBJ2-7, the complete variable domain reads EPEVTQTPSHQVTQMGQEVILRCVPISNHLYFYWYRQILGQKVEFLVSFYNNEISEKSEIFDDQFSVERPDGSNFTLKIRSTKLEDSAMYFCASSQSWLAGSYEQYFGPGTRLTVT.

This chain connects TRBV13 to TRBJ2-1; D is possibly TRBD2 (6 bases). Trimming removed 8 bases at V and 0 bases at J, with 11 bases between. Germline values: CDR1 PRHDT, CDR2 FYEKMQ (reference sequence). CDR3 length: 14 amino acids. CDR3 sequence: CASFARGSYNEQFF. In DNA form, the CDR3 reads TGTGCCAGCTTCGCGCGGGGCTCCTACAATGAGCAGTTCTTC.

The chain combines TRBV28 with TRBJ1-1; D not certain. Trimming shortened V by 2 bases and J by 1 base, and 8 bases separated the two germline ends. The CDR3 length is 14 residues. Germline CDR1 MDHEN, CDR2 SYDVKM. The CDR3 is CASSLRAGNTEAFF. In DNA form, the CDR3 reads TGTGCCAGCAGTTTAAGGGCAGGGAACACTGAAGCTTTCTTT.

This chain joins TRBV21-1 and TRBJ1-2. TRBV21-1 is recorded as a pseudogene. The CDR3 loop spans 13 amino acids. Here the CDR3 DNA reads TGTGCCAGCAGGACCCGGGGGACCTATGGCTACACCTTC. Translating it yields CASRTRGTYGYTF.

The CDR3 sequence: CASSDGTPGDYGYTF. Here the CDR3 DNA reads TGTGCCAGCAGTGATGGGACCCCGGGGGACTATGGCTACACCTTC. This chain uses TRBV2 with TRBJ1-2; possibly TRBD1 for D (5 bases). Germline values: CDR1 SNHLY, CDR2 FYNNEI. The CDR3 covers 15 residues. V lost 3 bases and J lost 3, with 14 bases in between. The whole variable domain, remainder taken from reference TRBV2 and TRBJ1-2, is EPEVTQTPSHQVTQMGQEVILRCVPISNHLYFYWYRQILGQKVEFLVSFYNNEISEKSEIFDDQFSVERPDGSNFTLKIRSTKLEDSAMYFCASSDGTPGDYGYTFGSGTRLTVV.

This chain joins TRBV6-6 and TRBJ1-2; TRBD1 matches at 12 bases. V lost 5 bases to trimming and J lost 4 bases; unmatched junction nucleotides: 8. The CDR3 has 16 amino acids. Per germline, CDR1 MNHNY and CDR2 SVGAGI (reference sequence). CDR3 sequence reads: CASSPTGQGAFYGYTF. DNA for the CDR3: TGTGCCAGCAGTCCGACGGGACAGGGGGCTTTCTATGGCTACACCTTC.

This chain links TRBV6-5 with TRBJ1-1, with no clear D. The CDR3 extends over 15 amino acids. Looked up from germline, CDR1 is MNHEY and CDR2 is SVGAGI. Trimming left V 6 bases short and J 0 bases short, with 14 bases between. The CDR3 sequence: CASSRLGGLNTEAFF. In DNA, the CDR3 is TGTGCCAGCAGCCGTCTTGGTGGACTGAACACTGAAGCTTTCTTT.

The chain links TRBV7-9 to TRBJ2-1; 11 bases line up with TRBD2. V lost 5 bases and J lost 5; bases outside the gene matches: 2. There are 14 residues in the CDR3. Germline CDR1 SEHNR, CDR2 FQNEAQ (reference sequence). In DNA, the CDR3 is TGTGCCAGCAGCGGGACTAGCGGACACAATGAGCAGTTCTTC. It is translated as CASSGTSGHNEQFF. Filled out from reference TRBV7-9 and TRBJ2-1, the complete variable domain reads DTGVSQNPRHKITKRGQNVTFRCDPISEHNRLYWYRQTLGQGPEFLTYFQNEAQLEKSRLLSDRFSAERPKGSFSTLEIQRTEQGDSAMYLCASSGTSGHNEQFFGPGTRLTVL.

This chain joins TRBV5-8 and TRBJ2-7; no reliable D call. Germline CDR1 reads SGHTS; CDR2 reads YDEGEE. V was clipped by 0 bases and J by 3 bases, with 4 bases between them. The CDR3 runs to 12 residues. CDR3 loop: CASSLDDYEQYF. The DNA of the CDR3 is TGTGCCAGCAGCTTGGACGACTACGAGCAGTACTTC.

This chain joins TRBV4-3 and TRBJ2-7, with D perhaps being TRBD1 or TRBD2 (5 bases each). The CDR3 consists of 15 residues. CDR1 and CDR2 from the germline V gene are LGHNA and YSLEER. V was pared by 0 bases and J by 2 bases, with 11 bases between. CDR3 nucleotide sequence: TGCGCCAGCAGCCAAGAGTGGGGACGAACCTACGAGCAGTACTTC. As protein: CASSQEWGRTYEQYF.

The J gene is TRBJ2-1, the V gene TRBV4-1, with 13 bases lining up with TRBD2. The CDR3 loop spans 15 amino acids. After removal of 2 bases from V and 5 bases from J, the junction contained 0 bases not matched to a gene. Germline V gives CDR1 MGHRA, CDR2 YSYEKL. CDR3 in amino acids: CASSQTSGRDNEQFF. CDR3 nucleotides: TGCGCCAGCAGCCAAACTAGCGGGAGGGACAATGAGCAGTTCTTC.

As to this clone: Other nucleotide sequences in the sample specify the same CDR3. The CDR3 spells CASSPGTGTYEQYF. CDR3 bases: TGTGCCAGCAGCCCCGGGACAGGGACCTACGAGCAGTACTTC. The chain carries TRBV28 and TRBJ2-7; 9 nucleotides match TRBD1. Germline V CDR1 and CDR2: MDHEN, SYDVKM. The V segment lost 6 bases and the J segment 2 bases; nucleotides outside the gene matches: 5. CDR3 length: 14 amino acids. The full variable domain, in which reference TRBV28 and TRBJ2-7 provide the parts outside the CDR3, is DVKVTQSSRYLVKRTGEKVFLECVQDMDHENMFWYRQDPGLGLRLIYFSYDVKMKEKGDIPEGYSVSREKKERFSLILESASTNQTSMYLCASSPGTGTYEQYFGPGTRLTVT.

The chain links TRBV10-3 to TRBJ2-1; D unresolved. This CDR3 has 12 amino acids. Per the germline V gene, CDR1 is ENHRY and CDR2 is SYGVKD. V lost 2 bases to trimming and J lost 8 bases, with 7 bases between them. The CDR3 reads CAISEESDEQFF. Written as DNA, the CDR3 is TGTGCCATCAGTGAGGAGTCAGATGAGCAGTTCTTC.

V gene TRBV7-6 combines with J gene TRBJ2-3; TRBD2 agrees at 8 bases. There are 15 residues in the CDR3. Per germline, CDR1 SGHVS and CDR2 FNYEAQ. V lost 5 bases, J lost 7 bases, and 11 bases stayed unmatched. The CDR3 sequence is CASSPEGGTRNTQYF. CDR3 DNA sequence: TGTGCCAGCAGCCCCGAAGGGGGGACTAGGAATACGCAGTATTTT.